One and the same sample provided the 8 T cell receptor beta chains below, sequenced in a study of shared clonotypes between healthy human individuals. Measured with immunoSEQ multiplex PCR; TCRdb has only the in-frame clones, and not every one. The sample holds 2 million or so clones, approximately 95% seen once. CD45RO-negative cells were positively selected for CCR7, leaving out terminally differentiated effector memory CD45RA+ cells. Source material: naive CD8+ T cells sorted from blood. Receptor source: a man aged 18-30 years in good health.

The CDR3 sequence: CASSYDGGSAYNEQFF. CDR3 DNA: TGTGCCAGCAGTTACGATGGGGGGAGCGCCTACAATGAGCAGTTCTTC. The V gene is TRBV6-5, the J gene TRBJ2-1; TRBD2 is a possible D gene (6 bases). This CDR3 contains 16 residues. Germline V gene lookup returns CDR1 MNHEY and CDR2 SVGAGI. Trimming took off 2 bases at V and 2 bases at J, with 13 bases between the two ends.

This clone was observed once. An end of the junction differs from the germline gene, which may be a read error. The chain uses TRBV4-1 and TRBJ2-3, with D perhaps assigned TRBD1 or TRBD2 (6 bases each). CDR1 is MGHRA, CDR2 YSYEKL, per germline. The CDR3 is made up of 17 amino acids. The CDR3 region is CAGSQVLNGGPGDTQYF. CDR3 bases: TGCGCCGGCAGCCAAGTTTTAAATGGGGGGCCGGGAGATACGCAGTATTTT.

V gene TRBV11-3 combines with J gene TRBJ2-1; 13 bases match TRBD2. Per the germline V gene, CDR1 is SGHNT and CDR2 is YENEEA. V was clipped by 5 bases and J by 7 bases; unmatched bases: 8. This CDR3 has 16 residues. The CDR3: CASSAIGTSGMNEQFF. The CDR3 DNA is TGTGCCAGCAGCGCCATCGGGACTAGCGGGATGAATGAGCAGTTCTTC.

The rearrangement joins TRBV13 to TRBJ1-4, with D possibly being TRBD1 (6 bases). This CDR3 spans 15 amino acids. Germline loops: CDR1 PRHDT, CDR2 FYEKMQ (reference sequence). V dropped 5 bases and J dropped 3 bases, with 13 bases sitting between them. The CDR3 loop is CASSGTTGPNEKLFF. DNA of the CDR3: TGTGCCAGCAGCGGGACAACAGGGCCTAATGAAAAACTGTTTTTT.

This chain connects TRBV5-5 to TRBJ2-7; D remains ambiguous. CDR3 length: 13 residues. Germline V lookup: CDR1 SGHKS, CDR2 YYEKEE (reference sequence). Deletions cut 0 bases from V and 5 bases from J, with 9 bases between. CDR3 DNA sequence: TGTGCCAGCAGCTTGGCCGATGGCGACGAGCAGTACTTC. Translating gives CASSLADGDEQYF.

This clone was observed a single time. V gene TRBV7-9 combines with J gene TRBJ1-2; unclear D gene. The germline V gene encodes CDR1 SEHNR and CDR2 FQNEAQ (reference sequence). This CDR3 contains 15 residues. V was clipped by 4 bases and J by 4 bases, with 16 bases between them. In DNA form, the CDR3 reads TGTGCCAGCAGCTCCGACTTTGGAGAGAGCTATGGCTACACCTTC. This codes for CASSSDFGESYGYTF.

A single count supports this clone. The rearrangement joins TRBV5-1 to TRBJ2-7, with 7 bases identical to TRBD1. Germline CDR1 SGHRS, CDR2 YFSETQ. CDR3 length: 16 amino acids. V shed 0 bases and J 0 bases; nucleotides not matched to a gene: 6. CDR3 loop: CASSLVGGHSSYEQYF. The CDR3 DNA sequence: TGCGCCAGCAGCTTGGTAGGGGGCCATAGCTCCTACGAGCAGTACTTC.

The chain recombines TRBV28 with TRBJ2-7; the D gene is possibly TRBD2 (6 bases). CDR1 and CDR2 from the germline V gene are MDHEN and SYDVKM. The V gene lost 5 bases and the J gene lost 6 bases, with 20 bases spanning the gap. This CDR3 has 15 residues. CDR3 nucleotides: TGTGCCAGCAGTACCGGGACTGGATTGAGGGGCGAGCAGTACTTC. Protein: CASSTGTGLRGEQYF.